Reported below is one T cell receptor beta chain. Cohorts were determined from participant-reported clinical history. Donors in Cohort 3 who had recovered were those with two negative PCRs, healthcare professional clearance, or resolution of their symptoms. CDR1 and CDR2 (germline): SGHTA, FQGNSA. Trimming stripped 6 bases from V and 4 bases from J, with 11 bases between. The CDR3 loop spans 13 amino acids. Sequencing was performed with immunoSEQ multiplex PCR; in TCRdb, only in-frame clones are kept and a portion is missing. Of 220,000 or so clones listed, about four fifths were seen once; the top ten hold approximately 3.1%. The data belong to a study of blood T cell repertoires in COVID-19. As for the study in general: The analysed material was cDNA or gDNA that came from T cells, B-cell-depleted T cells, or PBMCs.

The sequenced sample consisted of PBMCs or T cells enriched from blood (not recorded which). V and J are TRBV7-2 and TRBJ2-3, with a possible D match to TRBD2 (6 bases). The sequence was collected from a woman aged 55-69 years who had recovered from COVID-19. Written as DNA, the CDR3 is TGTGCCAGCAGTTACCGACTAGCAGATACGCAGTATTTT. Translated: CASSYRLADTQYF.